The 32 T cell receptor beta chains reported below all come from one sample, sequenced in a study of blood T cell repertoires in COVID-19. TCRdb keeps only in-frame clones here, not all; method: immunoSEQ multiplex PCR. The sample shows over 200,000 clones, 84% of them seen only once. The sequencing input was peripheral blood. The receptors derive from a woman older than 75 with active or convalescent COVID-19.

CDR3 DNA: TGTGCCAGCAGTACCCCGGGGGGGGGCCGCAATCAGCCCCAGCATTTT. Translated: CASSTPGGGRNQPQHF. The rearrangement joins TRBV28 to TRBJ1-5; TRBD1 might be the D (6 bases). The CDR3 is 16 amino acids. V lost 5 bases and J lost 2, with 16 bases in between. CDR1 is MDHEN, CDR2 SYDVKM, per germline.

This chain uses TRBV5-4 with TRBJ2-7; 10 nucleotides agree with TRBD2. J was trimmed by 2 bases and V by 3 bases; bases with no gene match: 8. Germline-derived CDR1 and CDR2 are SGHNT and YYREEE (reference sequence). The CDR3 spans 16 residues. This CDR3 is CASSSPGLASTYEQYF. The DNA of the CDR3 is TGTGCCAGCAGCTCGCCGGGACTAGCGTCCACCTACGAGCAGTACTTC.

As DNA, the CDR3 is TGCGCCAGCAGCCGAGGACAGGGGGCATGGAATGAGCAGTTCTTC. It yields the protein CASSRGQGAWNEQFF. The V and J genes are TRBV4-1 and TRBJ2-1; 11 nucleotides align to TRBD1. The V segment lost 4 bases and the J segment 7 bases; nucleotides outside the gene matches: 6. The CDR3 spans 15 residues. Germline V lookup: CDR1 MGHRA, CDR2 YSYEKL.

The genes are TRBV19 and TRBJ2-3; 10 bases align to TRBD2. In germline, CDR1 is LNHDA, CDR2 SQIVND (reference sequence). This CDR3 has 16 amino acids. J lost 0 bases, V lost 6 bases, and 6 bases had no gene match. The DNA of the CDR3 is TGTGCCAGTAGACCAGCGGGGGGGCGTAGCACAGATACGCAGTATTTT. Translation gives CASRPAGGRSTDTQYF.

The chain has TRBV5-1 and TRBJ2-6, with D possibly matching TRBD1 (6 bases). Trimming took off 4 bases at V and 4 bases at J, with 9 bases between the two ends. Germline CDR1 SGHRS, CDR2 YFSETQ. This CDR3 spans 14 amino acids. This CDR3 reads CASSNRAGANVLTF. Here the CDR3 DNA reads TGCGCCAGCAGCAACAGGGCCGGGGCCAACGTCCTGACTTTC.

This chain links TRBV5-1 with TRBJ2-7; a weak D match, TRBD1 (8 bases). Trimming left V 3 bases short and J 2 bases short, with 12 bases between. CDR1 is SGHRS, CDR2 YFSETQ, per germline. The CDR3 contains 14 residues. The CDR3 DNA is TGCGCCAGCAGCTGGACAGGGACTACCTACGAGCAGTACTTC. It encodes CASSWTGTTYEQYF.

This chain joins TRBV5-1 and TRBJ2-3; TRBD2 agrees at 16 bases. The CDR3 is made up of 17 amino acids. Germline assignment: CDR1 SGHRS and CDR2 YFSETQ. Losses at the gene ends were 3 bases for V and 4 bases for J; bases not matched to a gene: 5. In nucleotides, the CDR3 is TGCGCCAGCAGCTCCGGGACTAGCGGGGGGGCCGCAGATACGCAGTATTTT. Its translation is CASSSGTSGGAADTQYF. Full variable domain (rest looked up from reference TRBV5-1 and TRBJ2-3): KAGVTQTPRYLIKTRGQQVTLSCSPISGHRSVSWYQQTPGQGLQFLFEYFSETQRNKGNFPGRFSGRQFSNSRSEMNVSTLELGDSALYLCASSSGTSGGAADTQYFGPGTRLTVL.

The CDR3 sequence is CASSMSGLAGFPGSYNEQFF. The CDR3 DNA is TGTGCCAGCAGCATGTCGGGACTAGCGGGATTTCCAGGCTCCTACAATGAGCAGTTCTTC. The rearrangement uses TRBV9 and TRBJ2-1, with TRBD2 identical over 13 bases. The CDR3 contains 20 residues. Losses at the gene ends were 4 bases for V and 0 bases for J; bases not matched to a gene: 13. The germline V gene has CDR1 SGDLS and CDR2 YYNGEE.

The V call is TRBV5-1, the J call TRBJ2-4, with 8 bases that match TRBD2. V shed 4 bases and J 15 bases; nucleotides not matched to a gene: 12. The CDR3 has 13 residues. CDR1 is SGHRS, CDR2 YFSETQ, per germline. The CDR3 DNA follows: TGCGCCAGCAGCCTCGCGGGCGGGGGGAGATGGTACTTC. Protein product: CASSLAGGGRWYF.

The chain recombines TRBV11-2 with TRBJ2-1; TRBD1 matches 7 bases. The CDR3 is 18 residues long. Per the germline V gene, CDR1 is SGHAT and CDR2 is FQNNGV. The J segment lost 2 bases and the V segment lost 5 bases, leaving 15 bases of the junction unmatched. The CDR3 spells CASSLLRDSRLTYNEQFF. In DNA form, the CDR3 reads TGTGCCAGCAGCCTACTCAGGGACAGTCGGTTAACCTACAATGAGCAGTTCTTC.

The rearrangement uses TRBV9 and TRBJ1-5; 8 bases map to TRBD1. Germline trimming cut 1 base from V and 1 base from J; bases unmatched to any gene: 1. The CDR3 has 15 amino acids. Looked up from germline, CDR1 is SGDLS and CDR2 is YYNGEE. For the CDR3, the DNA is TGTGCCAGCAGCGTACAGGGGGCCAGCAATCAGCCCCAGCATTTT. Translation: CASSVQGASNQPQHF.

This clone was counted only a few times. The rearrangement links TRBV7-6 to TRBJ2-7, with 8 bases matching TRBD1. This CDR3 region has 15 residues. CDR1 and CDR2 from the germline V gene are SGHVS and FNYEAQ. Losses at the gene ends were 1 base for V and 2 bases for J; bases not matched to a gene: 4. CDR3 loop: CASSLEPGQAYEQYF. The CDR3 region has the DNA TGTGCCAGCAGCTTAGAGCCGGGACAGGCCTACGAGCAGTACTTC.

The chain employs TRBV2 and TRBJ2-7; D gene unclear. The CDR3 covers 11 residues. CDR1 is SNHLY and CDR2 is FYNNEI in the germline V gene. Trimming left V 1 base short and J 4 bases short, with 2 bases between. The CDR3 reads CASSEVYEQYF. The CDR3 DNA reads as TGTGCCAGCAGTGAAGTATACGAGCAGTACTTC.

Remarks on this clone: One end of the junction is discordant with germline, which a read error may explain. The chain has TRBV6-6 and TRBJ1-2; a possible D gene is TRBD1 (5 bases). The germline V gene encodes CDR1 MNHNY and CDR2 SVGAGI (reference sequence). The CDR3 totals 13 residues. The DNA for the CDR3 is TGTGCCAGCAGTATACAGGTTCTCTATGGCCACACCTTC. Residues: CASSIQVLYGHTF.

This clone has only one observation. The gene calls are TRBV24-1 and TRBJ2-3; TRBD1 matches at 7 bases. The CDR3 sequence is 16 residues long. The V gene end was trimmed by 3 bases and the J gene end by 1 base; junction bases not matched to a gene: 6. The germline CDR1 and CDR2 sequences are KGHDR and SFDVKD. DNA of the CDR3: TGTGCCACCAGTGATGCAGACAGGGACGGCACAGATACGCAGTATTTT. This gives the protein CATSDADRDGTDTQYF.

This chain uses TRBV11-3 with TRBJ1-1, with TRBD1 matching 8 bases. The CDR3 spans 13 residues. The germline CDR1 and CDR2 sequences are SGHNT and YENEEA. The V segment lost 0 bases and the J segment 10 bases; nucleotides outside the gene matches: 4. The CDR3: CASSLDIDRGAFF. The DNA for the CDR3 is TGTGCCAGCAGCTTAGATATCGACAGGGGAGCTTTCTTT.

The chain employs TRBV5-1 and TRBJ1-4; 7 nucleotides match TRBD1. The CDR3 length is 14 residues. Germline assignment: CDR1 SGHRS and CDR2 YFSETQ. V lost 1 base, J lost 6 bases, and 3 bases stayed unmatched. CDR3 bases: TGCGCCAGCAGCTTGAGCACAGGGGATGAAAAACTGTTTTTT. It is translated as CASSLSTGDEKLFF.

CDR3 residues: CASSLSRGLQYF. The CDR3 DNA follows: TGTGCCAGCAGTTTATCCCGAGGGCTGCAGTACTTC. The rearrangement uses TRBV12-3 or TRBV12-4 and TRBJ2-7, with a possible D match to TRBD2 (5 bases). The V gene lost 2 bases and the J gene lost 9 bases, with 11 bases spanning the gap. The CDR3 runs to 12 residues.

This chain connects TRBV11-1 to TRBJ2-3; 10 nucleotides match TRBD1. The V gene end was trimmed by 5 bases and the J gene end by 4 bases; junction bases not matched to a gene: 6. The length of the CDR3 is 15 residues. The V gene's germline CDR1 is SGHAT and CDR2 FQDESV (reference sequence). The CDR3 region is CASSPTGGLPDTQYF. As DNA, the CDR3 is TGTGCCAGCAGCCCGACAGGGGGCCTGCCAGATACGCAGTATTTT.

The gene calls are TRBV15 and TRBJ1-2; D is undetermined. From germline, CDR1 is LNHNV and CDR2 YYDKDF (reference sequence). The CDR3 is 13 amino acids. Trimming left V 1 base short and J 7 bases short, with 10 bases between. The CDR3 sequence: CATSRGGSLGYTF. The CDR3 DNA is TGTGCCACCAGCAGAGGTGGGAGCCTTGGCTACACCTTC.

The J gene is TRBJ2-5, the V gene TRBV7-2, with 7 bases fitting TRBD2. The ends lost 4 bases at V and 6 bases at J; junction bases unmatched: 8. There are 14 residues in the CDR3. Germline assignment: CDR1 SGHTA and CDR2 FQGNSA. The CDR3 DNA reads TGTGCCAGCAGCTGGGGGGGGGTCGAGAAGACCCAGTACTTC. Translation gives CASSWGGVEKTQYF.

The chain is built from TRBV7-2 and TRBJ2-7, with 8 bases fitting TRBD2. With V trimmed by 2 bases and J by 1 base, 4 bases remained unmatched. Germline CDR1 is SGHTA and CDR2 is FQGNSA. CDR3 size: 15 residues. CDR3 nucleotides: TGTGCCAGCAGCTTAAGCGGGGGCGCATCCTACGAGCAGTACTTC. Protein: CASSLSGGASYEQYF.

Written as DNA, the CDR3 is TGTGCCAGCAGCCCAGGGGAAAACACCATATATTTT. It translates to CASSPGENTIYF. The chain combines TRBV28 with TRBJ1-3, with a weak D call TRBD1 (6 bases). The CDR3 consists of 12 residues. The V end lost 6 bases, the J end lost 6 bases, and 9 bases lay between the germline ends. In germline, CDR1 is MDHEN, CDR2 SYDVKM.

The genes are TRBV9 and TRBJ2-2; possibly TRBD1 for D (5 bases). The CDR3 contains 16 residues. V was trimmed by 0 bases and J by 4 bases, leaving 13 bases between them. Per the germline V gene, CDR1 is SGDLS and CDR2 is YYNGEE. The CDR3 DNA is TGTGCCAGCAGCGTAGAGGGGAACATACTCACCGGGGAGCTGTTTTTT. Its translation is CASSVEGNILTGELFF.

V gene TRBV25-1 combines with J gene TRBJ2-5; D possibly corresponds to TRBD2 (6 bases). Trimming pared 4 bases from V and 0 bases from J, leaving 12 bases between. Germline values: CDR1 MGHDK, CDR2 SYGVNS. This CDR3 has 15 amino acids. For the CDR3, the DNA is TGTGCCAGCAGTGGGGGGGTAGGATACCAAGAGACCCAGTACTTC. This encodes CASSGGVGYQETQYF.

This chain uses TRBV7-3 with TRBJ2-2; D might be TRBD1 (7 bases). The CDR3 loop spans 17 amino acids. The germline V gene has CDR1 SGHTA and CDR2 FQGTGA. Trimming left V 5 bases short and J 1 base short, with 17 bases between. The DNA of the CDR3 is TGTGCCAGCAGCCCCCAGACAGGGCGGGAGAACACCGGGGAGCTGTTTTTT. It encodes CASSPQTGRENTGELFF.

The DNA for the CDR3 is TGTGCCAGCAGTCGGACTAGCGGGTCCTACAATGAGCAGTTCTTC. Translating it yields CASSRTSGSYNEQFF. The chain couples TRBV11-2 to TRBJ2-1; 11 bases map to TRBD2. V gave up 6 bases and J gave up 1 base; unmatched junction bases: 2. Germline loops: CDR1 SGHAT, CDR2 FQNNGV. The CDR3 is 15 residues long. Full variable domain (outside the CDR3, taken from reference TRBV11-2 and TRBJ2-1): EAGVAQSPRYKIIEKRQSVAFWCNPISGHATLYWYQQILGQGPKLLIQFQNNGVVDDSQLPKDRFSAERLKGVDSTLKIQPAKLEDSAVYLCASSRTSGSYNEQFFGPGTRLTVL.

The CDR3 reads CASRRAGPGANVLTF. CDR3 nucleotides: TGTGCCAGCAGGAGGGCTGGTCCCGGGGCCAACGTCCTGACTTTC. The chain links TRBV27 to TRBJ2-6; D possibly corresponds to TRBD2 (5 bases). The CDR3 length is 15 residues. Germline V lookup: CDR1 MNHEY, CDR2 SMNVEV (reference sequence). V was trimmed by 6 bases and J by 4 bases, leaving 13 bases between them.

V and J are TRBV11-1 and TRBJ1-1; weak D call: TRBD1 (5 bases). Germline V CDR1 and CDR2: SGHAT, FQDESV (reference sequence). The CDR3 consists of 15 residues. Trimming pared 3 bases from V and 3 bases from J, leaving 14 bases between. The CDR3 nucleotides read TGTGCCAGCAGCTTGCACCCACAGGCTTACACTGAAGCTTTCTTT. Amino acid sequence: CASSLHPQAYTEAFF.

This rearrangement joins TRBV5-4 to TRBJ2-3; the D gene is possibly TRBD2 (6 bases). This CDR3 comprises 14 residues. Germline values: CDR1 SGHNT, CDR2 YYREEE (reference sequence). V was cut by 2 bases and J by 2 bases, with 9 bases left in between. The CDR3 sequence: CASSFRTNTDTQYF. CDR3 nucleotides: TGTGCCAGCAGCTTTCGGACTAACACAGATACGCAGTATTTT. Drawing the rest from reference TRBV5-4 and TRBJ2-3, the complete variable domain is ETGVTQSPTHLIKTRGQQVTLRCSSQSGHNTVSWYQQALGQGPQFIFQYYREEENGRGNFPPRFSGLQFPNYSSELNVNALELDDSALYLCASSFRTNTDTQYFGPGTRLTVL.

Notes on this clone: The same CDR3 is also encoded by other DNA sequences in this sample. J is TRBJ2-3 and V is TRBV18; possible D gene TRBD2, 5 bases. Looked up from germline, CDR1 is KGHSH and CDR2 is LQKENI. The CDR3 totals 14 residues. The V gene lost 3 bases and the J gene lost 2 bases, with 9 bases spanning the gap. The chain's CDR3 is CASSPRLSTDTQYF. Written as DNA, the CDR3 is TGTGCCAGCTCACCCCGACTATCCACAGATACGCAGTATTTT.

This clone was counted a single time. This chain links TRBV27 with TRBJ2-3; 7 nucleotides match TRBD1. V shed 5 bases, J shed 6 bases, and the junction held 5 bases outside the gene matches. The CDR3 has 13 amino acids. Germline CDR1 reads MNHEY; CDR2 reads SMNVEV (reference sequence). DNA of the CDR3: TGTGCCAGCAGTATGACAGGGTTGGATACGCAGTATTTT. It translates to CASSMTGLDTQYF.